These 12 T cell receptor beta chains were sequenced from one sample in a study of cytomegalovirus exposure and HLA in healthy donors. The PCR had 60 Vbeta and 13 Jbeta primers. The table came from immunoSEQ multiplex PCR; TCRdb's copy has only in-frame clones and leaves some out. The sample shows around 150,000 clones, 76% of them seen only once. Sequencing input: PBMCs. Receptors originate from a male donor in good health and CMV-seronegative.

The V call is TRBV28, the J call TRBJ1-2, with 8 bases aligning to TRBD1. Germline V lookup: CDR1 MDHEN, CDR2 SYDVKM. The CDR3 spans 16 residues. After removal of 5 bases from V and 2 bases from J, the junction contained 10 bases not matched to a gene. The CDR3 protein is CASSNGQGRGNYGYTF. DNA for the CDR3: TGTGCCAGCAGTAACGGACAGGGAAGGGGGAACTATGGCTACACCTTC.

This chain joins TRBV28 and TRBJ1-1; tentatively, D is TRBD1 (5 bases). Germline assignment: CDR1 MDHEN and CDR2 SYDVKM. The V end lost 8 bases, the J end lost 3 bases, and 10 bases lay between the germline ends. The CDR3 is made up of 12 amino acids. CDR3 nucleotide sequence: TGTGCCAGCGGACAAACAGACACTGAAGCTTTCTTT. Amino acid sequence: CASGQTDTEAFF.

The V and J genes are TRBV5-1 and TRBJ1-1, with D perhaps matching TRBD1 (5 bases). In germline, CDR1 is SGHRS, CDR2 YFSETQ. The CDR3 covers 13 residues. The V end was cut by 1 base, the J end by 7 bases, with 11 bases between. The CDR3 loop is CASSLRGTGEAFF. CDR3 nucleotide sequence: TGCGCCAGCAGCTTGAGGGGAACAGGTGAAGCTTTCTTT.

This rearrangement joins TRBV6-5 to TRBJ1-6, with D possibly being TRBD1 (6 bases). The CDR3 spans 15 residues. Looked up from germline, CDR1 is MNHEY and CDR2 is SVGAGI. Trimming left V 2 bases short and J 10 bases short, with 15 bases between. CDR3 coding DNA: TGTGCCAGCAGTTACAGCCAGGGGACGGCATCACCCCTCCACTTT. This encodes CASSYSQGTASPLHF.

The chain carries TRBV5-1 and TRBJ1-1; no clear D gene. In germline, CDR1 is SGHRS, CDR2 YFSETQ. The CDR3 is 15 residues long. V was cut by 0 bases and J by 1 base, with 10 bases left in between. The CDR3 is CASSLGPTQNTEAFF. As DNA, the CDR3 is TGCGCCAGCAGCTTGGGTCCGACACAGAACACTGAAGCTTTCTTT.

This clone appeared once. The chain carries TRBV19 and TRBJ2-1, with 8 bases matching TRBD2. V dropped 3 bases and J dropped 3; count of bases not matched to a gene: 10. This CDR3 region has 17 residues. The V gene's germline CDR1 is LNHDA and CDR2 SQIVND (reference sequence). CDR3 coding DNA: TGTGCCAGTAGTATGTGGGGACTAGGAGCTTACTACAATGAGCAGTTCTTC. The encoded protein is CASSMWGLGAYYNEQFF.

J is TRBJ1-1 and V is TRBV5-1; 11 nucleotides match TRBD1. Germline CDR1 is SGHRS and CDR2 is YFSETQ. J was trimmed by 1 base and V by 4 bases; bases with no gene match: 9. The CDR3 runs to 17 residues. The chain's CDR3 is CASSTRDRGLGNTEAFF. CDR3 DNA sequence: TGCGCCAGCAGCACCCGGGACAGGGGGTTAGGGAACACTGAAGCTTTCTTT.

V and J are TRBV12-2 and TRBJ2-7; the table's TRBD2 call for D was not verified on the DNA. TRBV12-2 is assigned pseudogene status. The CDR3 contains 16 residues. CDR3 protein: CASRLRPAAGKYEQYF. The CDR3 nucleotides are TGTGCAAGTCGCTTAAGACCCGCGGCCGGAAAATACGAGCAGTACTTC.

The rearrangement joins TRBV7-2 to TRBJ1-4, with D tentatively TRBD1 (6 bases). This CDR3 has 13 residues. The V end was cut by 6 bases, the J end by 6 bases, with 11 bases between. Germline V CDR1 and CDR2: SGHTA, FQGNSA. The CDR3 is CASRISGDEKLFF. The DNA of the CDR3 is TGTGCCAGCAGAATTTCAGGGGATGAAAAACTGTTTTTT.

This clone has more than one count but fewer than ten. In DNA form, the CDR3 reads TGTGCCAGCAGTCCCTCCGGGACTCAGAGTTGGGAGCAGTACTTC. It codes for CASSPSGTQSWEQYF. The J gene is TRBJ2-7, the V gene TRBV27, with a tentative D call TRBD2 (6 bases). Germline V CDR1 and CDR2: MNHEY, SMNVEV (reference sequence). The CDR3 covers 15 residues. Trimming cost V 5 bases and J 7 bases, with 21 bases left between them.

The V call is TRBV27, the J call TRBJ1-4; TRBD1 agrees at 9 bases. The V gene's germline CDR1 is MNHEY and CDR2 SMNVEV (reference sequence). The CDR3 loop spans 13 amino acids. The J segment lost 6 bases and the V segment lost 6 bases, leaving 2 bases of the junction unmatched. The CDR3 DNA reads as TGTGCCAGCAGACAGGGGGCATATGAAAAACTGTTTTTT. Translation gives CASRQGAYEKLFF.

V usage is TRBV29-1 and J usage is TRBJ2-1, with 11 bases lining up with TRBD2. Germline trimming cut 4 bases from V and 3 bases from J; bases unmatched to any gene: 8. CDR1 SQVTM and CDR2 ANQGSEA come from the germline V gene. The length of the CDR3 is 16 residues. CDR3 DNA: TGCAGCGTTGGAACTAGCGGGGGAATCCTCTACAATGAGCAGTTCTTC. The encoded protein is CSVGTSGGILYNEQFF.